In this sample, the clone carrying this T cell receptor beta chain turned up a few times. Profiled with immunoSEQ multiplex PCR; TCRdb holds only in-frame clones, not every one. The sample yields roughly 99,000 clones, approximately 81% seen once. The source of the sample is a study of blood T cell repertoires in COVID-19. The germline V gene has CDR1 SGHAT and CDR2 FQNNGV. J gave up 6 bases and V 3 bases, and 8 bases lay outside the gene matches. CDR3 length equals 15 residues. Sequenced: peripheral blood. The receptor's source is an elderly woman with acute or convalescent COVID-19. The chain joins TRBV11-2 to TRBJ2-1; 7 bases match TRBD2. CDR3 DNA: TGTGCCAGCAGCTTGATGCTAGCGGACGGCAATGAGCAGTTCTTC. Translation: CASSLMLADGNEQFF.